The present entry profiles one T cell receptor (beta chain) with its context. Its specificity is unknown. This entry comes from a study of T cell repertoires in cytomegalovirus infection. From germline, CDR1 is SGHTA and CDR2 FQGNSA. Germline trimming cut 2 bases from V and 5 bases from J; bases unmatched to any gene: 4. The CDR3 totals 15 residues. TCRdb redid the calling of the reads with MiXCR, one entry per CDR3 protein. The table shows roughly 730,000 distinct CDR3 sequences, with around a third occurring only once. This chain joins TRBV7-2 and TRBJ2-1, with 9 bases lining up with TRBD2. The origin of this receptor is a human donor in good health (CMV status not recorded). Some clones in this sample may be carry-over from other donors' samples. Material: cultured PBMCs, obtained from culture after CMV antigen stimulation. The CDR3 loop reads CASSLRLAGHNEQFF. CDR3 nucleotide sequence: TGTGCCAGCAGCTTAAGGCTAGCGGGACACAATGAGCAGTTCTTC.